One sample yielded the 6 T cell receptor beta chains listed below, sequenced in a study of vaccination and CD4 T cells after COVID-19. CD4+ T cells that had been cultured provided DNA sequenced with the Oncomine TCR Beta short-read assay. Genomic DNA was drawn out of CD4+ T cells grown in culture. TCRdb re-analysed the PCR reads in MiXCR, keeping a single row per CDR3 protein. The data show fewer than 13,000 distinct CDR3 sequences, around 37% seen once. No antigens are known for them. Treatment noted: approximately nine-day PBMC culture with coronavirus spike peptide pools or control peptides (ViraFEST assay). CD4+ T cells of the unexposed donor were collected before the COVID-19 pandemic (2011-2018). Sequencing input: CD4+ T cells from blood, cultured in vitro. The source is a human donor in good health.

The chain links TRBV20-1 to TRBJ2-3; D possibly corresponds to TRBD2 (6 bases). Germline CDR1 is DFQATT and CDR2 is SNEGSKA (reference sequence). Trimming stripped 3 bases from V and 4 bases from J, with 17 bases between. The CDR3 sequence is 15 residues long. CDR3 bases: TGCAGTGCTAGGGTTATCCTAGCGAGGGCAGATACGCAGTATTTT. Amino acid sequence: CSARVILARADTQYF.

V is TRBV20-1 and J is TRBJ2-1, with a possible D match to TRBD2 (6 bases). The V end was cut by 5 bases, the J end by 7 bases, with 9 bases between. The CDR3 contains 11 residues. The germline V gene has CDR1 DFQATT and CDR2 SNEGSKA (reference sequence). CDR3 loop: CSAAGRNEQFF. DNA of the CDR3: TGCAGTGCTGCCGGGAGAAATGAGCAGTTCTTC.

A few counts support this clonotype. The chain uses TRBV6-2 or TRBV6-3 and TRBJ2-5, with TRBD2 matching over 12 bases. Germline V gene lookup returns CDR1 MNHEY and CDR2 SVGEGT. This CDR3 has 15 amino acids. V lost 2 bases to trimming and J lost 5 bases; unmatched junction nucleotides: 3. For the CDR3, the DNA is TGTGCCAGCAGTTACCGACTAGCGGGAGAGGAGACCCAGTACTTC. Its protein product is CASSYRLAGEETQYF.

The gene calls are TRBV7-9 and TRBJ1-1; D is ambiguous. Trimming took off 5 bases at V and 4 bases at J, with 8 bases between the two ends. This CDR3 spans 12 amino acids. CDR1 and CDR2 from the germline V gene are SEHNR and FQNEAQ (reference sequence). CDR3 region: CASSPLGTEAFF. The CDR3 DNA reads TGTGCCAGCAGCCCCCTGGGCACTGAAGCTTTCTTT.

The CDR3 region has the DNA TGTGCCAGCAGCCGGGGCAGCGGCCCGACCTACGAGCAGTACTTC. Its protein product is CASSRGSGPTYEQYF. The chain employs TRBV7-2 and TRBJ2-7; D might be TRBD1 or TRBD2, each matching 5 bases. The V end lost 5 bases, the J end lost 2 bases, and 16 bases lay between the germline ends. The germline V gene has CDR1 SGHTA and CDR2 FQGNSA. The CDR3 totals 15 residues.

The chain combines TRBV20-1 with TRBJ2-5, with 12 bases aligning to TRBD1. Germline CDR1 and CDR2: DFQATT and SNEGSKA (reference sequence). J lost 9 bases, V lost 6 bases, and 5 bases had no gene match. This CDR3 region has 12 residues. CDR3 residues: CSAKGQGAAQYF. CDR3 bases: TGCAGTGCCAAGGGACAGGGGGCCGCCCAGTACTTC.